This T cell receptor beta chain was obtained from a study of T cell changes during pregnancy in multiple sclerosis. Notes on this clone: The junction departs from germline at one end; a sequencing error may be responsible.

Assay used: immunoSEQ multiplex PCR; TCRdb lists only in-frame clones, some missing. Among some 74,000 clones listed, about 92% were seen once. The CDR3 totals 16 residues. Per the germline V gene, CDR1 is MNHEY and CDR2 is SMNVEV (reference sequence). The V gene is TRBV27, the J gene TRBJ2-7; 8 nucleotides line up with TRBD1. This receptor was identified in a female donor with multiple sclerosis, enrolled in a pregnancy study. The source was peripheral blood, collected before pregnancy. CDR3: CASSSIDRGRSHEQYF. The DNA of the CDR3 is TGTGCCAGCAGTTCCATAGACAGGGGCCGCTCCCACGAGCAGTACTTC.